This is a list of T cell receptor beta chains from one sample in a study of T cells in narcolepsy. Clones were sequenced by immunoSEQ multiplex PCR, and TCRdb holds only the in-frame ones, with some missing. This repertoire shows tens of thousands of clones, around 87% found once; its top ten account for roughly 0.89%. The sequencing input was CD45RA- memory CD4+ T cells from PBMCs. The receptor source for this set is a human donor with narcolepsy. Each CDR3 is given with its conserved first and last residue. D genes are given only for firm matches. Size values are once, few and many counts, or a class for expanded clones, and some rows have none.

J gene: TRBJ2-1
V gene: TRBV10-3
clone size: NA
D gene: TRBD2
CDR3 DNA: TGTGCCATCAGTGACGCTAGCGGGGGGGCCCATGAGCAGTTCTTC
CDR3 protein: CAISDASGGAHEQFF

J gene: TRBJ2-1
V gene: TRBV18
clone size: NA
D gene: NA
CDR3 DNA: TGTGCCAGCTCATCCTTGCCCGCGGCCAGCTCCTACAATGAGCAGTTCTTC
CDR3 protein: CASSSLPAASSYNEQFF

J gene: TRBJ2-7
V gene: TRBV18
clone size: NA
D gene: NA
CDR3 DNA: TGTGCCAGCTCACCAAGGACGGGATCCTACGAGCAGTACTTC
CDR3 protein: CASSPRTGSYEQYF

J gene: TRBJ2-1
V gene: TRBV2
clone size: NA
D gene: TRBD2
CDR3 DNA: TGTGCCAGCACCGGGGGGGCCACATCCCTAGGTGAGCAGTTCTTC
CDR3 protein: CASTGGATSLGEQFF

J gene: TRBJ2-3
V gene: TRBV6-6
clone size: NA
D gene: TRBD1
CDR3 DNA: TGTGCCAGCAGCTATTCCGGACAGGGCTACACAGATACGCAGTATTTT
CDR3 protein: CASSYSGQGYTDTQYF

J gene: TRBJ2-1
V gene: TRBV19
clone size: NA
D gene: NA
CDR3 DNA: TGTGCCAGTAGTACACCGCGTGTTGGTTACAATGAGCAGTTCTTC
CDR3 protein: CASSTPRVGYNEQFF

J gene: TRBJ2-5
V gene: TRBV5-6
clone size: NA
D gene: NA
CDR3 DNA: TGTGCCAGCAGCTTGGGAATGGGGGCAGCGTACCAAGAGACCCAGTACTTC
CDR3 protein: CASSLGMGAAYQETQYF

J gene: TRBJ2-3
V gene: TRBV5-1
clone size: NA
D gene: NA
CDR3 DNA: TGCGCCAGCAGCGCGGGGAGCGGGACAGATACGCAGTATTTT
CDR3 protein: CASSAGSGTDTQYF

J gene: TRBJ2-5
V gene: TRBV10-3
clone size: NA
D gene: TRBD1
CDR3 DNA: TGTGCCATCTCTAGGGGGCTCGCAGCGACCCAGTACTTC
CDR3 protein: CAISRGLAATQYF

J gene: TRBJ2-1
V gene: TRBV9
clone size: NA
D gene: TRBD2
CDR3 DNA: TGTGCCAGCAGCGTAACTAGCGGGAGTCTCAATGAGCAGTTCTTC
CDR3 protein: CASSVTSGSLNEQFF

J gene: TRBJ2-3
V gene: TRBV5-1
clone size: NA
D gene: TRBD2
CDR3 DNA: TGCGCCAGCAGCTTGGGTGCGCTAGCGGGGAGCACAGATACGCAGTATTTT
CDR3 protein: CASSLGALAGSTDTQYF

J gene: TRBJ2-2
V gene: TRBV29-1
clone size: NA
D gene: NA
CDR3 DNA: TGCAGCGTTGAAGGGCGAGATGGGAGTACCGGGGAGCTGTTTTTT
CDR3 protein: CSVEGRDGSTGELFF

J gene: TRBJ2-2
V gene: TRBV30
clone size: once
D gene: TRBD2
CDR3 DNA: TGTGCCTGGAGTGTATTTGGAGCGGGATGGAACACCGGGGAGCTGTTTTTT
CDR3 protein: CAWSVFGAGWNTGELFF

J gene: TRBJ2-1
V gene: TRBV18
clone size: NA
D gene: TRBD2
CDR3 DNA: TGTGCCAGCTCCCTCGGGGGGGAGCAGTTCTTC
CDR3 protein: CASSLGGEQFF

J gene: TRBJ2-5
V gene: TRBV28
clone size: NA
D gene: TRBD1
CDR3 DNA: TGTGCCAGCAGTTTAGGCACAGGGGGGCGTGAGACCCAGTACTTC
CDR3 protein: CASSLGTGGRETQYF

J gene: TRBJ2-1
V gene: TRBV7-9
clone size: NA
D gene: NA
CDR3 DNA: TGTGCCAGCAGCTTCGAAACCGGCCATGAGCAGTTCTTC
CDR3 protein: CASSFETGHEQFF

J gene: TRBJ1-1
V gene: TRBV30
clone size: NA
D gene: NA
CDR3 DNA: TGTGCCTGGAGTCCTAATCATGGCACTGAAGCTTTCTTT
CDR3 protein: CAWSPNHGTEAFF

J gene: TRBJ1-2
V gene: TRBV11-2
clone size: NA
D gene: TRBD1
CDR3 DNA: TGTGCCAGCAGCCCCGGGACAGCCTATGGCTACACCTTC
CDR3 protein: CASSPGTAYGYTF

J gene: TRBJ2-1
V gene: TRBV7-6
clone size: NA
D gene: TRBD2
CDR3 DNA: TGTGCCAGCAGCTTAGGGGCTAGCGGGCACTCCTACAATGAGCAGTTCTTC
CDR3 protein: CASSLGASGHSYNEQFF

J gene: TRBJ1-1
V gene: TRBV18
clone size: NA
D gene: TRBD1
CDR3 DNA: TGTGCCAGCTCAGGACAGGGGGCCGCTGAAGCTTTCTTT
CDR3 protein: CASSGQGAAEAFF

J gene: TRBJ2-7
V gene: TRBV10-1
clone size: NA
D gene: NA
CDR3 DNA: TGCGCCAGCAGTTATAGTAGCTCCTACGAGCAGTACTTC
CDR3 protein: CASSYSSSYEQYF

J gene: TRBJ1-1
V gene: TRBV4-2
clone size: NA
D gene: NA
CDR3 DNA: TGTGCCAGCAGCCAAGATTCGTGGAGTACTGAAGCTTTCTTT
CDR3 protein: CASSQDSWSTEAFF

J gene: TRBJ2-1
V gene: TRBV5-1
clone size: NA
D gene: NA
CDR3 DNA: TGCGCCAGCAGCTTGGAGGGGTATCAGGGTATCGATGAGCAGTTCTTC
CDR3 protein: CASSLEGYQGIDEQFF

J gene: TRBJ2-7
V gene: TRBV4-1
clone size: NA
D gene: TRBD2
CDR3 DNA: TGCGCCAGCAGCGCGAGAGCGGGGGCTTCCATCTCCTACGAGCAGTACTTC
CDR3 protein: CASSARAGASISYEQYF

J gene: TRBJ2-3
V gene: TRBV15
clone size: NA
D gene: NA
CDR3 DNA: TGTGCCACCAGCATCGACCCCCCTGGGAACTCCCCGCGCACAGATACGCAGTATTTT
CDR3 protein: CATSIDPPGNSPRTDTQYF

J gene: TRBJ2-6
V gene: TRBV16
clone size: NA
D gene: NA
CDR3 DNA: TGTGCCAGCAGCCAAAATTCCGGGGCCTCTGGGGCCAACGTCCTGACTTTC
CDR3 protein: CASSQNSGASGANVLTF

J gene: TRBJ2-5
V gene: TRBV19
clone size: few
D gene: NA
CDR3 DNA: TGTGCCAGTAGTATCCAGAGGGAGACCCAGTACTTC
CDR3 protein: CASSIQRETQYF

J gene: TRBJ1-1
V gene: TRBV4-2
clone size: NA
D gene: TRBD1
CDR3 DNA: TGTGCCAGCAGCCAAGCACCGGACAGGGGGCAGGCTGAAGCTTTCTTT
CDR3 protein: CASSQAPDRGQAEAFF

J gene: TRBJ1-2
V gene: TRBV15
clone size: NA
D gene: NA
CDR3 DNA: TGTGCCACCAGCAACCGCTATGGCTACACCTTC
CDR3 protein: CATSNRYGYTF

J gene: TRBJ2-5
V gene: TRBV9
clone size: NA
D gene: TRBD2
CDR3 DNA: TGTGCCAGCAGCGTTGCCGGGACTAGCGGGACTCAGTACTTC
CDR3 protein: CASSVAGTSGTQYF

J gene: TRBJ2-7
V gene: TRBV6-5
clone size: NA
D gene: NA
CDR3 DNA: TGTGCCAGCAGTTACGGACATGCCACGTCCTACGAGCAGTACTTC
CDR3 protein: CASSYGHATSYEQYF

J gene: TRBJ2-3
V gene: TRBV14
clone size: once
D gene: TRBD2
CDR3 DNA: TGTGCCAGCACCTCGTGGGTAGCGGGTGCGGATACGCAGTATTTT
CDR3 protein: CASTSWVAGADTQYF

J gene: TRBJ1-6
V gene: TRBV28
clone size: NA
D gene: TRBD1
CDR3 DNA: TGTGCCAGCGGACAGGGGCTCTATAATTCACCCCTCCACTTT
CDR3 protein: CASGQGLYNSPLHF

J gene: TRBJ1-2
V gene: TRBV30
clone size: NA
D gene: NA
CDR3 DNA: TGTGCCTGGCGGACAGTCTATGGCTACACCTTC
CDR3 protein: CAWRTVYGYTF

J gene: TRBJ1-4
V gene: TRBV6-1
clone size: NA
D gene: NA
CDR3 DNA: TGTGCCAGCAGCTCAGGGTCAACTAATGAAAAACTGTTTTTT
CDR3 protein: CASSSGSTNEKLFF

J gene: TRBJ1-1
V gene: TRBV18
clone size: NA
D gene: NA
CDR3 DNA: TGTGCCAGCTCACCACCGTCGATTATGAACACTGAAGCTTTCTTT
CDR3 protein: CASSPPSIMNTEAFF

J gene: TRBJ1-2
V gene: TRBV9
clone size: NA
D gene: TRBD1
CDR3 DNA: TGTGCCAGCAGCTCACCGACAGGGATTAACTATGGCTACACCTTC
CDR3 protein: CASSSPTGINYGYTF

J gene: TRBJ1-6
V gene: TRBV7-8
clone size: NA
D gene: TRBD1
CDR3 DNA: TGTGCCAGCAGTCTTAACTCCGGGACAGGGAATTCACCCCTCCACTTT
CDR3 protein: CASSLNSGTGNSPLHF

J gene: TRBJ2-7
V gene: TRBV2
clone size: NA
D gene: TRBD1
CDR3 DNA: TGTGCCAGCAGACAGGGGCCGGGGGAGCAGTACTTC
CDR3 protein: CASRQGPGEQYF

J gene: TRBJ1-1
V gene: TRBV27
clone size: NA
D gene: NA
CDR3 DNA: TGTGCCAGCGGACTTGCTGAAGCTTTCTTT
CDR3 protein: CASGLAEAFF

J gene: TRBJ1-2
V gene: TRBV10-3
clone size: NA
D gene: NA
CDR3 DNA: TGTGCCATCAGTGGGGATGACGGCAAAGACTATGGCTACACCTTC
CDR3 protein: CAISGDDGKDYGYTF

J gene: TRBJ1-2
V gene: TRBV5-5
clone size: NA
D gene: TRBD1
CDR3 DNA: TGTGCCAGCAGCACCGGACAGGGGACGAGCTACACCTTC
CDR3 protein: CASSTGQGTSYTF

J gene: TRBJ2-7
V gene: TRBV7-2
clone size: NA
D gene: TRBD2
CDR3 DNA: TGTGCCAGCAGCACCCGACTAGCGGGAGAGGGCGAGCAGTACTTC
CDR3 protein: CASSTRLAGEGEQYF

J gene: TRBJ2-3
V gene: TRBV19
clone size: NA
D gene: TRBD1
CDR3 DNA: TGTGCCAGTAGTATAGGGACAGGGGGATCAGGTACGCAGTATTTT
CDR3 protein: CASSIGTGGSGTQYF

J gene: TRBJ1-1
V gene: TRBV5-1
clone size: once
D gene: NA
CDR3 DNA: TGCGCCAGCAGCTTGGAGGGACTGAACACTGAAGCTTTCTTT
CDR3 protein: CASSLEGLNTEAFF

J gene: TRBJ1-1
V gene: TRBV19
clone size: NA
D gene: TRBD1
CDR3 DNA: TGTGCCAGTATAAGATTCAGGGGGGCGTCTGAAGCTTTCTTT
CDR3 protein: CASIRFRGASEAFF

J gene: TRBJ2-7
V gene: TRBV13
clone size: NA
D gene: TRBD1
CDR3 DNA: TGTGCCAGCAGCTTAACAGGGGCCTACGAGCAGTACTTC
CDR3 protein: CASSLTGAYEQYF

J gene: TRBJ2-6
V gene: TRBV25-1
clone size: once
D gene: TRBD1
CDR3 DNA: TGTGCCAGCAGTGACAGGGGGTATGGGGCCAACGTCCTGACTTTC
CDR3 protein: CASSDRGYGANVLTF

J gene: TRBJ1-2
V gene: TRBV5-1
clone size: NA
D gene: NA
CDR3 DNA: TGCGCCAGCAGCTTGGAGGGCAGGGGCTATGGCTACACCTTC
CDR3 protein: CASSLEGRGYGYTF

J gene: TRBJ2-7
V gene: TRBV30
clone size: NA
D gene: NA
CDR3 DNA: TGTGCCTGGAGTGTACTCCGGGAGCCCTACGAGCAGTACTTC
CDR3 protein: CAWSVLREPYEQYF

J gene: TRBJ2-2
V gene: TRBV5-4
clone size: NA
D gene: TRBD1
CDR3 DNA: TGTGCCAGCAGTGGACCGGGACAGGGGATCACGAACACCGGGGAGCTGTTTTTT
CDR3 protein: CASSGPGQGITNTGELFF

J gene: TRBJ1-2
V gene: TRBV30
clone size: NA
D gene: NA
CDR3 DNA: TGTGCCTGGAGTTCCGCGGTAGGTGGCTACACCTTC
CDR3 protein: CAWSSAVGGYTF

J gene: TRBJ2-5
V gene: TRBV10-3
clone size: NA
D gene: NA
CDR3 DNA: TGTGCCATCAGGAGGGGTAAAGACCAAGAGACCCAGTACTTC
CDR3 protein: CAIRRGKDQETQYF

J gene: TRBJ1-5
V gene: TRBV6-5
clone size: few
D gene: TRBD1
CDR3 DNA: TGTGCCAGCAGCCCACAGGGGGCAGGTGGGTCCCAGCATTTT
CDR3 protein: CASSPQGAGGSQHF

J gene: TRBJ1-2
V gene: TRBV27
clone size: NA
D gene: NA
CDR3 DNA: TGTGCCAGCAGTTCCGGGGGCAATGGCTACACCTTC
CDR3 protein: CASSSGGNGYTF

J gene: TRBJ2-3
V gene: TRBV6-1
clone size: NA
D gene: TRBD2
CDR3 DNA: TGTGCCAGCAGTGCTCTTGGCGGGGGGACAGATACGCAGTATTTT
CDR3 protein: CASSALGGGTDTQYF

J gene: TRBJ1-3
V gene: TRBV19
clone size: NA
D gene: NA
CDR3 DNA: TGTGCCAGTAGTATAGATCGACCGGGAGCCACTGGAAACACCATATATTTT
CDR3 protein: CASSIDRPGATGNTIYF